Presented here are 15 T cell receptor beta chains from one specimen sequenced in a study of blood T cell repertoires in COVID-19. Generated by immunoSEQ multiplex PCR, the TCRdb table keeps only in-frame clones and is missing some. Among some 89,000 clones listed, over 85% were seen once. The sample comprised peripheral blood. The receptors were sampled from a man over 45 with acute or convalescent COVID-19.

The chain combines TRBV5-1 with TRBJ2-7, with 7 bases matching TRBD1. The V gene's germline CDR1 is SGHRS and CDR2 YFSETQ. V lost 4 bases, J lost 4 bases, and 11 bases stayed unmatched. The CDR3 is 15 amino acids. The CDR3 is CASSADGGQIYEQYF. The CDR3 bases are TGCGCCAGCAGCGCTGATGGGGGACAGATTTACGAGCAGTACTTC.

As DNA, the CDR3 is TGTGCCAGCAGTCGACAGACAGGGGAGGGGACTGAAGCTTTCTTT. This sequence encodes CASSRQTGEGTEAFF. The chain recombines TRBV2 with TRBJ1-1; TRBD1 matches 8 bases. V gave up 5 bases and J gave up 5 bases; unmatched junction bases: 10. Germline-derived CDR1 and CDR2 are SNHLY and FYNNEI. The CDR3 has 15 amino acids. Using reference TRBV2 and TRBJ1-1 for the parts outside the CDR3, the full variable domain is EPEVTQTPSHQVTQMGQEVILRCVPISNHLYFYWYRQILGQKVEFLVSFYNNEISEKSEIFDDQFSVERPDGSNFTLKIRSTKLEDSAMYFCASSRQTGEGTEAFFGQGTRLTVV.

The CDR3 DNA is TGTGCCAGCAGTTTAGGTTTTACCTACGAGCAGTACTTC. Translating it yields CASSLGFTYEQYF. This chain joins TRBV12-3 or TRBV12-4 and TRBJ2-7; D is uncertain. This CDR3 is 13 amino acids long. Trimming stripped 1 base from V and 2 bases from J, with 6 bases between.

The chain couples TRBV5-1 to TRBJ1-4; a weak D match, TRBD1 (5 bases). V was clipped by 0 bases and J by 8 bases, with 11 bases between them. Per the germline V gene, CDR1 is SGHRS and CDR2 is YFSETQ. The CDR3 covers 14 residues. The chain's CDR3 is CASSLVGAGEKLFF. The CDR3 nucleotides are TGCGCCAGCAGCTTGGTTGGGGCTGGAGAAAAACTGTTTTTT.

The chain carries TRBV27 and TRBJ2-2; D unclear. Germline assignment: CDR1 MNHEY and CDR2 SMNVEV (reference sequence). Trimming pared 3 bases from V and 6 bases from J, leaving 11 bases between. This CDR3 has 14 residues. CDR3 residues: CASSLVGASGELFF. CDR3 nucleotide sequence: TGTGCCAGCAGTTTGGTGGGCGCTTCCGGGGAGCTGTTTTTT.

The chain employs TRBV6-2 or TRBV6-3 and TRBJ2-7; 10 bases line up with TRBD1. The CDR3 contains 14 residues. Trimming cost V 4 bases and J 3 bases; bases outside gene matches: 3. Germline CDR1 and CDR2: MNHEY and SVGEGT. CDR3 sequence reads: CASSFGQGVYEQYV. The CDR3 DNA reads as TGTGCCAGCAGTTTCGGACAGGGGGTCTACGAGCAGTACGTC.

The chain carries TRBV10-2 and TRBJ1-4; maybe TRBD1 (6 bases). The germline V gene has CDR1 WSHSY and CDR2 SAAADI. The length of the CDR3 is 16 residues. Trimming took 0 bases from V and 7 from J, leaving 15 bases between them. Written as DNA, the CDR3 is TGCGCCAGCAGTGAGTCGGGTGAAGGGGGAAGTGAAAAACTGTTTTTT. This sequence encodes CASSESGEGGSEKLFF.

The chain joins TRBV15 to TRBJ1-1, with D perhaps TRBD1 (5 bases). The CDR3 runs to 15 residues. Trimming cost V 0 bases and J 7 bases, with 15 bases left between them. CDR1 is LNHNV, CDR2 YYDKDF, per germline (reference sequence). The CDR3, as DNA: TGTGCCACCAGCAGAGATGCCAAAGGGGAATATGAAGCTTTCTTT. This sequence encodes CATSRDAKGEYEAFF.

The chain is built from TRBV21-1 and TRBJ2-2; TRBD2, the table's D call, lacks a check against the DNA. TRBV21-1 is a pseudogene locus. This CDR3 comprises 14 residues. This chain's CDR3 is CASSKETGSGELFF. The CDR3 bases are TGTGCCAGCAGCAAAGAGACGGGGTCCGGGGAGCTGTTTTTT.

The V call is TRBV10-3, the J call TRBJ1-2, with 7 bases that match TRBD1. Germline CDR1 and CDR2: ENHRY and SYGVKD. The length of the CDR3 is 14 residues. Germline trimming cut 6 bases from V and 1 base from J; bases unmatched to any gene: 5. CDR3: CAISPGTDNYGYTF. The CDR3 DNA sequence: TGTGCCATCAGCCCCGGGACAGATAACTATGGCTACACCTTC.

This clone was seen just once. The chain is built from TRBV5-6 and TRBJ1-2; 7 nucleotides match TRBD1. J lost 4 bases, V lost 1 base, and 4 bases had no gene match. The V gene's germline CDR1 is SGHDT and CDR2 YYEEEE. The CDR3 length is 14 residues. For the CDR3, the DNA is TGTGCCAGCAGCTTGAGACAGGGTAGCTATGGCTACACCTTC. Translation: CASSLRQGSYGYTF.

Only one count was recorded for this clone. The chain employs TRBV28 and TRBJ2-3; D might be TRBD2 (6 bases). From germline, CDR1 is MDHEN and CDR2 SYDVKM. The CDR3 has 15 residues. The germline V and J ends were trimmed by 2 bases and 2 bases, with 11 bases remaining between them. The CDR3 here is CASSLVGGSTDTQYF. CDR3 sequence (DNA): TGTGCCAGCAGTTTAGTGGGAGGATCCACAGATACGCAGTATTTT.

V and J are TRBV28 and TRBJ2-2, with TRBD1 matching 7 bases. J lost 3 bases, V lost 10 bases, and 14 bases had no gene match. The CDR3 runs 16 residues. Germline CDR1 MDHEN, CDR2 SYDVKM. CDR3 protein: CATNPATGQYTGELFF. Written as DNA, the CDR3 is TGTGCCACCAACCCGGCGACAGGGCAATACACCGGGGAGCTGTTTTTT.

The rearrangement joins TRBV6-5 to TRBJ2-2, with D possibly matching TRBD1 (6 bases). CDR3 length: 14 residues. V shed 8 bases and J shed 0 bases, with 10 bases lying between them. Per the germline V gene, CDR1 is MNHEY and CDR2 is SVGAGI. The CDR3 nucleotides read TGTGCCAGCCGACAGGACCCGAACACCGGGGAGCTGTTTTTT. It codes for CASRQDPNTGELFF.

This rearrangement joins TRBV4-1 to TRBJ2-3, with D tentatively TRBD1 (6 bases). V lost 3 bases and J 4 bases, leaving 11 bases between the germline ends. The CDR3 has 14 residues. Germline-derived CDR1 and CDR2 are MGHRA and YSYEKL. Here the CDR3 DNA reads TGCGCCAGCAGCCAGAATTCAGGGGCAGATACGCAGTATTTT. Its protein is CASSQNSGADTQYF.